The T cell receptor beta chain under discussion was sequenced for a study of TIL therapy for anti-PD-1-resistant metastatic lung cancer. On the study more broadly: Median patient age was about 50, ranging about 38-75 years. Overall study results and limits: Treatment-naive, never-smoker and oncogene-addicted patients were overrepresented in this highly selected cohort.

This was the immunoSEQ v3 assay. Each library reached 2 million or so read pairs, or about 4.5-6.5 million at deep level. Sequencing used immunoSEQ multiplex PCR; TCRdb keeps in-frame clones, though not all of them. Among under 70,000 clones, roughly 70% were seen once, and the ten largest hold about 1.8%. The time point denotes: pre-treatment sample, taken before nivolumab and TIL therapy. Enrollment ran from late 2017 to early 2020. Comment on this clone: The antigen remains undetermined.

The CDR3 sequence is 11 residues long. Deletions cut 4 bases from V and 2 bases from J, with 6 bases between. CDR1 SQVTM and CDR2 ANQGSEA come from the germline V gene. The V and J genes are TRBV29-1 and TRBJ2-7; D is ambiguous. The receptor was isolated from a person between 30 and 80 years old with non-small cell lung cancer. The sample in question was blood, obtained at baseline. CDR3 nucleotides: TGCAGCGTTGGGCCAACCTACGAGCAGTACTTC. This gives the protein CSVGPTYEQYF.